The 20 T cell receptor beta chains below come from one sample, sequenced in a study of T cell repertoires in cytomegalovirus infection. No cognate antigen is known for these TCRs. Each CDR3 protein is one row after TCRdb ran MiXCR on the reads. The data hold roughly 500,000 distinct CDR3 sequences, with around 35% observed a single time. The source material was cultured PBMCs, sampled from culture after CMV antigen stimulation. The receptors stem from a human donor in good health (CMV status not recorded). Some clones in this sample may be carry-over from other donors' samples.

There are a few counts of this clonotype. This chain uses TRBV6-5 with TRBJ2-1, with 11 bases lining up with TRBD2. Trimming removed 10 bases from V and 6 bases from J; junction bases left unmatched: 11. The CDR3 loop spans 15 amino acids. The germline CDR1 and CDR2 sequences are MNHEY and SVGAGI. The CDR3 sequence: CATRTLAGGPNEQFF. CDR3 bases: TGTGCCACCAGGACCCTAGCGGGAGGCCCCAATGAGCAGTTCTTC.

The chain has TRBV28 and TRBJ2-7, with 8 bases identical to TRBD1. The germline gives CDR1 MDHEN, CDR2 SYDVKM. The CDR3 is 14 residues long. V lost 5 bases, J lost 5 bases, and 8 bases stayed unmatched. CDR3 DNA sequence: TGTGCCAGCAGTACCCGGACAGGGCGAGACGAGCAGTACTTC. This encodes CASSTRTGRDEQYF.

This chain uses TRBV20-1 with TRBJ2-1; a weak D match, TRBD2 (6 bases). Germline CDR1 reads DFQATT; CDR2 reads SNEGSKA (reference sequence). The germline V and J ends were trimmed by 0 bases and 9 bases, with 21 bases remaining between them. The CDR3 has 16 amino acids. The DNA for the CDR3 is TGCAGTGCTAGAGATCTTGCTAGCGCCAATTACGGTGAGCAGTTCTTC. Its protein product is CSARDLASANYGEQFF.

The genes are TRBV4-1 and TRBJ2-7, with 9 bases aligning to TRBD1. With 3 bases clipped from V and 3 bases from J, the junction kept 9 bases outside the gene matches. Germline CDR1 MGHRA, CDR2 YSYEKL. This CDR3 is 16 amino acids long. CDR3 bases: TGCGCCAGCAGCCAGGACTCCGGGACAGGGTACTACGAGCAGTACTTC. This gives the protein CASSQDSGTGYYEQYF.

Only a few counts were recorded for this clonotype. A read error may produce the germline difference seen at one junction end. The chain employs TRBV12-3 or TRBV12-4 and TRBJ1-2; 7 bases fit TRBD1. This CDR3 contains 11 residues. CDR3 amino acids: CASSLSGTENF. In nucleotides, the CDR3 is TGTGCCAGCAGTTTATCCGGGACAGAGAACTTC.

The chain carries TRBV28 and TRBJ2-7; D not resolved. The germline gives CDR1 MDHEN, CDR2 SYDVKM. V lost 4 bases, J lost 2 bases, and 24 bases lay in between. CDR3 length: 18 residues. The CDR3 nucleotides are TGTGCCAGCAGTTCCTACCGCCTTGACCGGCTTAGGACCTACGAGCAGTACTTC. Its translation is CASSSYRLDRLRTYEQYF.

This clonotype has at least ten counts. V and J are TRBV7-2 and TRBJ2-5; 7 bases are shared with TRBD1. The CDR3 sequence is 15 residues long. Germline V gene data show CDR1 as SGHTA and CDR2 as FQGNSA. V lost 4 bases, J lost 0 bases, and 5 bases stayed unmatched. The CDR3 DNA is TGTGCCAGCAGCTCCTCAGGGGGAGACCAAGAGACCCAGTACTTC. Amino acids: CASSSSGGDQETQYF.

The sample holds a few counts of this clonotype. The chain carries TRBV4-1 and TRBJ1-2, with D unresolved. Germline V lookup: CDR1 MGHRA, CDR2 YSYEKL. The V end lost 0 bases, the J end lost 2 bases, and 10 bases lay between the germline ends. CDR3 size: 15 residues. The CDR3 loop reads CASSQEAGLNYGYTF. CDR3 in DNA: TGCGCCAGCAGCCAAGAGGCAGGCCTCAACTATGGCTACACCTTC.

The chain links TRBV5-1 to TRBJ2-7; D uncertain. The V end lost 0 bases, the J end lost 4 bases, and 11 bases lay between the germline ends. The V gene's germline CDR1 is SGHRS and CDR2 YFSETQ. The CDR3 sequence is 14 residues long. The CDR3 reads CASSLDGSPYEQYF. CDR3 coding DNA: TGCGCCAGCAGCTTGGACGGTTCGCCGTACGAGCAGTACTTC.

V is TRBV4-3 and J is TRBJ1-1, with no clear D. V lost 0 bases, J lost 3 bases, and 8 bases lay in between. This CDR3 region has 14 residues. The germline V gene encodes CDR1 LGHNA and CDR2 YSLEER. CDR3: CASSQELPHTEAFF. CDR3 DNA: TGCGCCAGCAGCCAAGAGCTCCCACACACTGAAGCTTTCTTT.

The genes are TRBV12-3 or TRBV12-4 and TRBJ2-4; 9 positions match TRBD1. After removal of 5 bases from V and 3 bases from J, the junction contained 5 bases not matched to a gene. The CDR3 contains 15 residues. For the CDR3, the DNA is TGTGCCAGCAGTCTACAGGGGGCCGTCAAAAACATTCAGTACTTC. This translates into CASSLQGAVKNIQYF.

This clonotype appeared many times. The chain carries TRBV7-2 and TRBJ2-7, with TRBD2 as a possible D gene (6 bases). Germline V CDR1 and CDR2: SGHTA, FQGNSA. The CDR3 sequence is 13 residues long. The V end was cut by 8 bases, the J end by 5 bases, with 16 bases between. The CDR3: CASGGLGRNEQYF. The CDR3 coding sequence is TGTGCCAGCGGGGGACTCGGCAGGAACGAGCAGTACTTC.

The chain combines TRBV7-9 with TRBJ2-1; TRBD2 matches at 7 bases. Trimming at V came to 6 bases and at J to 8 bases, leaving 16 bases not matched to a gene. The V gene's germline CDR1 is SEHNR and CDR2 FQNEAQ (reference sequence). The CDR3 covers 16 residues. CDR3 bases: TGTGCCAGCAGGGGCTGGTCGGGGGAGGGACCCGATGAGCAGTTCTTC. As protein: CASRGWSGEGPDEQFF.

Only a few counts were recorded for this clonotype. The V call is TRBV7-6, the J call TRBJ1-2; D is undetermined. This CDR3 has 15 residues. Between the trimmed V and J ends, which lost 6 bases and 8 bases, there was a span of 22 bases. CDR1 and CDR2 from the germline V gene are SGHVS and FNYEAQ. CDR3 loop: CASREVGSPVGGYTF. DNA of the CDR3: TGTGCCAGCAGGGAAGTGGGCTCCCCGGTAGGCGGCTACACCTTC.

At least ten counts were recorded for this clonotype. The J gene is TRBJ1-2, the V gene TRBV7-2; unclear D gene. Trimming took off 1 base at V and 2 bases at J, with 11 bases between the two ends. The CDR3 has 15 amino acids. The V gene's germline CDR1 is SGHTA and CDR2 FQGNSA. The CDR3 nucleotides are TGTGCCAGCAGCTTAGGGGGAAGGGAGAACTATGGCTACACCTTC. Its protein product is CASSLGGRENYGYTF.

The chain couples TRBV6-1 to TRBJ2-7; 10 nucleotides align to TRBD2. V lost 8 bases, J lost 5 bases, and 18 bases stayed unmatched. Germline V gene lookup returns CDR1 MNHNS and CDR2 SASEGT. This CDR3 contains 17 residues. In nucleotides, the CDR3 is TGTGCCAGCCAACCTGGCGGGCTAGCGGGAGCTAGAAACGAGCAGTACGTC. Translation: CASQPGGLAGARNEQYV.

The V call is TRBV20-1, the J call TRBJ2-1; 11 positions agree with TRBD2. Germline CDR1 and CDR2: DFQATT and SNEGSKA (reference sequence). The junction had 3 bases not matched to a gene; V was cut back by 5 bases and J by 3 bases. The CDR3 consists of 14 residues. The CDR3 bases are TGCAGTGCTGGGGGACTAGCGGTCTACAATGAGCAGTTCTTC. Its protein product is CSAGGLAVYNEQFF.

V gene TRBV7-2 combines with J gene TRBJ2-3; 9 bases line up with TRBD2. The germline V gene encodes CDR1 SGHTA and CDR2 FQGNSA. V dropped 2 bases and J dropped 5; count of bases not matched to a gene: 5. CDR3 size: 15 residues. As DNA, the CDR3 is TGTGCCAGCAGCTTACGCGGGAGGGAGAAAGATACGCAGTATTTT. This encodes CASSLRGREKDTQYF.

The table lists this clonotype with many counts. This chain links TRBV7-2 with TRBJ2-1; 8 nucleotides agree with TRBD2. This CDR3 has 16 amino acids. Germline CDR1 reads SGHTA; CDR2 reads FQGNSA. After removal of 0 bases from V and 7 bases from J, the junction contained 8 bases not matched to a gene. CDR3 loop: CASSLAIQRGNNEQFF. CDR3 in DNA: TGTGCCAGCAGCTTAGCGATCCAGCGGGGGAATAATGAGCAGTTCTTC.

Only a few counts were recorded for this clonotype. The rearrangement links TRBV19 to TRBJ2-1; D is ambiguous. With 2 bases removed from V and 0 bases from J, the gap between germline ends came to 14 bases. CDR3 length: 17 amino acids. Per germline, CDR1 LNHDA and CDR2 SQIVND (reference sequence). The CDR3: CASSIPSSVSSYNEQFF. Written as DNA, the CDR3 is TGTGCCAGTAGTATACCGTCCTCCGTGAGCTCCTACAATGAGCAGTTCTTC.